Sequencing of this T cell receptor beta chain was carried out in a study of blood T cell repertoires in COVID-19. This CDR3 contains 17 residues. The J segment lost 6 bases and the V segment lost 2 bases, leaving 10 bases of the junction unmatched. Germline V gene data show CDR1 as LGHNT and CDR2 as FRNRAP. Some clones are missing from TCRdb's copy, which holds only in-frame ones; the method was immunoSEQ multiplex PCR. The repertoire holds fewer than 15,000 clones, with about 90% as singletons. The receptor comes from a human donor in a cohort sampled during active COVID-19. The chain links TRBV12-5 to TRBJ1-4, with 9 bases lining up with TRBD1. Sequenced: peripheral blood. CDR3 protein: CASGLTTLGQGDEKLFF. The DNA for the CDR3 is TGTGCTAGTGGTTTGACAACCTTGGGACAGGGAGATGAAAAACTGTTTTTT.